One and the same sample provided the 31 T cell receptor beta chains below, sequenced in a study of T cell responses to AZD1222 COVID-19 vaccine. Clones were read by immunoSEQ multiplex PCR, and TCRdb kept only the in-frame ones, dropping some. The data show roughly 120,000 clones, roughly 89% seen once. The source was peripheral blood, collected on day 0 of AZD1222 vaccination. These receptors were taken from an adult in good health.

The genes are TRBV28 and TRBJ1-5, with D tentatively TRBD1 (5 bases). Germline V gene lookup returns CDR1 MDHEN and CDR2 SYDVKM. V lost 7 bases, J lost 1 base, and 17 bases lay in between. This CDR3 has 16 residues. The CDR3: CASMRMGGGSNQPQHF. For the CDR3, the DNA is TGTGCCAGCATGAGGATGGGGGGGGGAAGCAATCAGCCCCAGCATTTT.

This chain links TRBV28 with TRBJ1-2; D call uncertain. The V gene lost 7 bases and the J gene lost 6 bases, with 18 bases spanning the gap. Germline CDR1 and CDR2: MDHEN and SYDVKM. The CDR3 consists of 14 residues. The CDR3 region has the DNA TGTGCCAGCATGGGGATGGGCAGGCTTAATGGCTACACCTTC. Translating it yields CASMGMGRLNGYTF.

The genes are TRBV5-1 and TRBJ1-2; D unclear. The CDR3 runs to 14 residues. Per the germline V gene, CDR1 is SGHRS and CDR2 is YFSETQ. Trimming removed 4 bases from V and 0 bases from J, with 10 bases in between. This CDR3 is CASSNLGANYGYTF. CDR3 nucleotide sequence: TGCGCCAGCAGCAATCTCGGAGCTAACTATGGCTACACCTTC.

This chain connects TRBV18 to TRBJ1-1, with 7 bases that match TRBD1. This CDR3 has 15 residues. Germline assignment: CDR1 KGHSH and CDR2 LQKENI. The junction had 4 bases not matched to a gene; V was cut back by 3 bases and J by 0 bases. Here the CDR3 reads CASSPNRGMNTEAFF. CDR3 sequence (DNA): TGTGCCAGCTCACCTAACAGGGGTATGAACACTGAAGCTTTCTTT.

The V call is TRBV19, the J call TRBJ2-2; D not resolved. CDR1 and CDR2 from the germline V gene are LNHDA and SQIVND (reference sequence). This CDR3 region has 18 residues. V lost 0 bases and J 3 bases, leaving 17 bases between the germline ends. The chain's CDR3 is CASSIDPRLMLYTGELFF. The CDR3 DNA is TGTGCCAGTAGTATAGATCCGAGGCTTATGCTCTACACCGGGGAGCTGTTTTTT. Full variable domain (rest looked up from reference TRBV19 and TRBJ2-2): DGGITQSPKYLFRKEGQNVTLSCEQNLNHDAMYWYRQDPGQGLRLIYYSQIVNDFQKGDIAEGYSVSREKKESFPLTVTSAQKNPTAFYLCASSIDPRLMLYTGELFFGEGSRLTVL.

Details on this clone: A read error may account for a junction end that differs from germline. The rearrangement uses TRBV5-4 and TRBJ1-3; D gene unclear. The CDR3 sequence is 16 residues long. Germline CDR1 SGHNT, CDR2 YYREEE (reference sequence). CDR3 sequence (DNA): TGTGCCAGCAGTTTGGACGGAGTAAGCTCTGGAAACACCATATATTTT. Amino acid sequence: CASSLDGVSSGNTIYF.

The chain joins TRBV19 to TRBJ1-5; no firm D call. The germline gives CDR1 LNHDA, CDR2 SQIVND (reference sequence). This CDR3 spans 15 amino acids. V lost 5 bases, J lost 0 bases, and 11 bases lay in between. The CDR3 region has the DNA TGTGCCAGTAGTGATGGAGTATATAGCAATCAGCCCCAGCATTTT. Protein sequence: CASSDGVYSNQPQHF.

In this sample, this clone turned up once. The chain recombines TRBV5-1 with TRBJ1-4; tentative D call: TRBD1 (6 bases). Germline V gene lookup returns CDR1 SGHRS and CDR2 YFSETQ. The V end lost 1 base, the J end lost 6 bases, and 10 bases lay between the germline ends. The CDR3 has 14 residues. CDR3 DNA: TGCGCCAGCAGCTTGTGGGCAGGGGATGAAAAACTGTTTTTT. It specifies CASSLWAGDEKLFF.

For the CDR3, the DNA is TGTGCCAGCTCACCACTGTGGCTTCGGGCCTCCTACAATGAGCAGTTCTTC. This sequence encodes CASSPLWLRASYNEQFF. The gene calls are TRBV18 and TRBJ2-1; D is unresolved. The germline CDR1 and CDR2 sequences are KGHSH and LQKENI. Trimming left V 1 base short and J 0 bases short, with 13 bases between. This CDR3 has 17 amino acids.

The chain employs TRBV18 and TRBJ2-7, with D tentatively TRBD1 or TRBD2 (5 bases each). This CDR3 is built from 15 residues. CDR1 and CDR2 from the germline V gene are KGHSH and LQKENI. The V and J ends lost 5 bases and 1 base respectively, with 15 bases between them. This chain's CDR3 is CASSDGDGRSYEQYF. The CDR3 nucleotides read TGTGCCAGCTCAGACGGGGACGGACGATCCTACGAGCAGTACTTC.

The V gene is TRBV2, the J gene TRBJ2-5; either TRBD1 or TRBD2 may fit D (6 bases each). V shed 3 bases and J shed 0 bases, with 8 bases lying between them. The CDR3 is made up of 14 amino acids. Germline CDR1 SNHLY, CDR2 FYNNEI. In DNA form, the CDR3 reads TGTGCCAGCAGTGACGGGGGCTACCAAGAGACCCAGTACTTC. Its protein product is CASSDGGYQETQYF.

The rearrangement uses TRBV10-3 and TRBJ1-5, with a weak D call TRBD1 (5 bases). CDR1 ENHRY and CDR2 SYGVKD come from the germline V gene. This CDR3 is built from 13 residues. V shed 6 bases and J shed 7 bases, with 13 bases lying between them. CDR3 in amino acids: CAISWDRGQPQHF. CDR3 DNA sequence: TGTGCCATCAGCTGGGATAGGGGCCAGCCCCAGCATTTT.

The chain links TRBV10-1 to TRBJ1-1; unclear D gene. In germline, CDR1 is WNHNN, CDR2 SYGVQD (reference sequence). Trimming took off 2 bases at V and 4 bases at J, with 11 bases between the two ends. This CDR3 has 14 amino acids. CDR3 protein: CASSEGDPFTEAFF. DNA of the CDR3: TGCGCCAGCAGTGAGGGTGACCCCTTCACTGAAGCTTTCTTT.

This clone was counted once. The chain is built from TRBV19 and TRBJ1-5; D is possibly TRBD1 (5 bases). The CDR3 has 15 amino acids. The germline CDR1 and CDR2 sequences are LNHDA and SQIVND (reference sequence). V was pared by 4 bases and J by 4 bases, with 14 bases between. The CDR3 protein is CASSKGVGENQPQHF. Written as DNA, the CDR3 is TGTGCCAGTAGTAAAGGAGTGGGGGAAAATCAGCCCCAGCATTTT.

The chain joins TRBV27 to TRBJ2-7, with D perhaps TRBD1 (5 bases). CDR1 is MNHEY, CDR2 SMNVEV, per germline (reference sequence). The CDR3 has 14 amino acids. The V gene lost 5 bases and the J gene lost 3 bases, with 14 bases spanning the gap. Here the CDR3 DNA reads TGTGCCAGCAGTGTTGACAGCCCTTACTACGAGCAGTACTTC. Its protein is CASSVDSPYYEQYF.

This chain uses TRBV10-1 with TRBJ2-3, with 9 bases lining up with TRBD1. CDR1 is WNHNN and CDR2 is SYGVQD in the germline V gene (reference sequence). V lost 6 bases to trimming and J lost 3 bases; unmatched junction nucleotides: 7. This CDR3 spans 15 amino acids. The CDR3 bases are TGCGCCAGCAGATCGGGACAGGGTGCGACAGATACGCAGTATTTT. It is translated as CASRSGQGATDTQYF.

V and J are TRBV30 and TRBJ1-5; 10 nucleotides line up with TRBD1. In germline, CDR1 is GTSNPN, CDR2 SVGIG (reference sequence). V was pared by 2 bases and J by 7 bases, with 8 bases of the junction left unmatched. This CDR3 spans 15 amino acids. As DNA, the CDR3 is TGTGCCTGGAGTCTGGGACAGGGGTTTGGACAGCCCCAGCATTTT. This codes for CAWSLGQGFGQPQHF. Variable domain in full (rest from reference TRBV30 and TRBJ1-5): SQTIHQWPATLVQPVGSPLSLECTVEGTSNPNLYWYRQAAGRGLQLLFYSVGIGQISSEVPQNLSASRPQDRQFILSSKKLLLSDSGFYLCAWSLGQGFGQPQHFGDGTRLSIL.

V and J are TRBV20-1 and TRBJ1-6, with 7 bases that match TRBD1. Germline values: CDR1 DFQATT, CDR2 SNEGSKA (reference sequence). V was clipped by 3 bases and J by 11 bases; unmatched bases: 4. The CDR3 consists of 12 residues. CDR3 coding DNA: TGCAGTGCTAGTAGCCAGGGGGCACCCCTCCACTTT. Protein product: CSASSQGAPLHF.

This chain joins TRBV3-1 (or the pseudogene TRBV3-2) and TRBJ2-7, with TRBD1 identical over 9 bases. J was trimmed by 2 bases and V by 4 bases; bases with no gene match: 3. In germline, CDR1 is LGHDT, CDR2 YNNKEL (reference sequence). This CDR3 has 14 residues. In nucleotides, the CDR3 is TGTGCCAGCAGCCCGACAGGGGGTCCCTACGAGCAGTACTTC. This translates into CASSPTGGPYEQYF.

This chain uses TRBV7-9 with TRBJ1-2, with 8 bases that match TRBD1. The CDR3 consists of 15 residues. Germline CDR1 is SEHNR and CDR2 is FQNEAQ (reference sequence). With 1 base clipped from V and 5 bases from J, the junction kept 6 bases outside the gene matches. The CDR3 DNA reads TGTGCCAGCAGCTTAGAGGCAGGGGGCGCGTATGGCTACACCTTC. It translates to CASSLEAGGAYGYTF.

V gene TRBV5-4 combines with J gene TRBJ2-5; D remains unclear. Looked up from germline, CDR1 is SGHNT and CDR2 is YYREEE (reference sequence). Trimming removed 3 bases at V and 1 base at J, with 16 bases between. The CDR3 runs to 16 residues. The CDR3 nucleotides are TGTGCCAGCAGCTCTCCCACCGTAAATTCCCAAGAGACCCAGTACTTC. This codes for CASSSPTVNSQETQYF.

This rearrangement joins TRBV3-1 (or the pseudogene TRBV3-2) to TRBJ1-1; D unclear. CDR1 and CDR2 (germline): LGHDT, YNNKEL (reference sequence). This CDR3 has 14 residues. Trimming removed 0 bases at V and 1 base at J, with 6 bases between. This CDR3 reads CASSQEVWNTEAFF. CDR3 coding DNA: TGTGCCAGCAGCCAAGAAGTCTGGAACACTGAAGCTTTCTTT.

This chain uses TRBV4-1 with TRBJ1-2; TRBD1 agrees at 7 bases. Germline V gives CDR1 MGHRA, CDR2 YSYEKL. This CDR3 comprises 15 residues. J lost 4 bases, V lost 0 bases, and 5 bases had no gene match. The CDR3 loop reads CASSQDDRDSYGYTF. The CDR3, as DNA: TGCGCCAGCAGCCAAGATGACCGGGACAGCTATGGCTACACCTTC.

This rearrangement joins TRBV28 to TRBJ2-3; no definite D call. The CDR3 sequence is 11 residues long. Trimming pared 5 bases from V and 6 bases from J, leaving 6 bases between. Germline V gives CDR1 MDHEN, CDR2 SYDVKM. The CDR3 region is CASSPRDTQYF. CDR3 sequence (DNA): TGTGCCAGCAGTCCCCGCGATACGCAGTATTTT. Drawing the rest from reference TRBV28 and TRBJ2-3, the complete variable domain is DVKVTQSSRYLVKRTGEKVFLECVQDMDHENMFWYRQDPGLGLRLIYFSYDVKMKEKGDIPEGYSVSREKKERFSLILESASTNQTSMYLCASSPRDTQYFGPGTRLTVL.

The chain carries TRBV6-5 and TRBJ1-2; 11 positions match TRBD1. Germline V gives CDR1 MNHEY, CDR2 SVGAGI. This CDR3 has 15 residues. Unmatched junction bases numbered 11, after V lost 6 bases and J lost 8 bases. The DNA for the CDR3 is TGTGCCAGCAGAACGCCCGGACAGGGGGCCGGCGGCTACACCTTC. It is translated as CASRTPGQGAGGYTF.

CDR3: CASSQDRGAGTEAFF. CDR3 sequence (DNA): TGTGCCAGCAGCCAAGATCGTGGGGCGGGCACTGAAGCTTTCTTT. The V gene is TRBV14, the J gene TRBJ1-1; the D gene is possibly TRBD1 (5 bases). This CDR3 region has 15 residues. Trimming left V 0 bases short and J 4 bases short, with 12 bases between. Germline loops: CDR1 SGHDN, CDR2 FVKESK.

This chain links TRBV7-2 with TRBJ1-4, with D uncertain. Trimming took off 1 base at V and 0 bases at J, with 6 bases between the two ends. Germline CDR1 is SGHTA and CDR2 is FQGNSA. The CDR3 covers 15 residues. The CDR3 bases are TGTGCCAGCAGCTTAGGATCCTCAACTAATGAAAAACTGTTTTTT. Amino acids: CASSLGSSTNEKLFF.

The CDR3 bases are TGTGCCTGGAGTGTAAGTCCCGTGGGGAACTATGGCTACACCTTC. It encodes CAWSVSPVGNYGYTF. This rearrangement joins TRBV30 to TRBJ1-2, with no clear D. V dropped 0 bases and J dropped 2 bases, with 13 bases sitting between them. The germline CDR1 and CDR2 sequences are GTSNPN and SVGIG (reference sequence). This CDR3 comprises 15 residues.

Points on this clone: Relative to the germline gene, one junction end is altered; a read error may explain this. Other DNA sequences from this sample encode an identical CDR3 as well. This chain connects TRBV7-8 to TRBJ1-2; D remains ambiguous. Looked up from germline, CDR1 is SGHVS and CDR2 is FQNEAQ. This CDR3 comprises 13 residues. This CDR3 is CASSLEGILGYTF. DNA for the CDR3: TGTGCCAGTAGCTTGGAGGGAATTTTAGGCTACACCTTC.

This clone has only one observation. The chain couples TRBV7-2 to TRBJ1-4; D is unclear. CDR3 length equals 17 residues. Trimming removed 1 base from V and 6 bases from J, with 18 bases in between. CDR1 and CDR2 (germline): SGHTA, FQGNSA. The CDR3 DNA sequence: TGTGCCAGCAGCTTAGGCCCTGGAGGCCCGGAGGATGAAAAACTGTTTTTT. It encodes CASSLGPGGPEDEKLFF.

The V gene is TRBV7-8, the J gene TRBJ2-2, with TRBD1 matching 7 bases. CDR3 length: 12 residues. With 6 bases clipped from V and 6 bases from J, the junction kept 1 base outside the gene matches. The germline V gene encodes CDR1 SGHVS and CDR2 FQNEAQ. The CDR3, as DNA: TGTGCCAGCAGGACAGGGCCCGGGGAGCTGTTTTTT. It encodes CASRTGPGELFF.